This T cell receptor beta chain was identified in a study of response to subunit inactivated influenza vaccine. MiXCR was run by TCRdb on the RT-PCR reads, yielding one entry per CDR3 protein. Found here are under 750,000 distinct CDR3 sequences, 12% of them singletons; the top ten hold about 10%. The J segment lost 5 bases and the V segment lost 6 bases, leaving 21 bases of the junction unmatched. The CDR3 has 18 residues. This clonotype came up a few times. The origin of this receptor is a man aged 50 to 59 who received an inactivated influenza vaccine. The sample consisted of PBMCs from blood, taken on the day of vaccination. The chain carries TRBV12-3 or TRBV12-4 and TRBJ1-1; 7 nucleotides align to TRBD1. The CDR3 loop reads CASSTRSTGAQGSTEAFF. As DNA, the CDR3 is TGTGCCAGCAGCACCAGATCAACAGGGGCCCAAGGATCTACTGAAGCTTTCTTT.